The T cell receptor (beta chain) described here comes from a study of a mutant IDH1 vaccine in newly diagnosed glioma. Time point here: baseline, week 1 (first vaccination visit). Sample treatment: pre-vaccination baseline after standard-of-care therapy. The CDR3 is made up of 14 amino acids. Germline V CDR1 and CDR2: KGHSH, LQKENI. V shed 0 bases, J shed 3 bases, and the junction held 2 bases outside the gene matches. The method was immunoSEQ multiplex PCR; TCRdb's version includes in-frame clones alone and lacks a portion of them. The sample yields roughly 25,000 clones, roughly 90% seen once. Source: PBMCs, taken from a glioma patient treated with radiotherapy, temozolomide or both. This TCR derives from a man aged 25 to 40 with glioma. V gene TRBV18 combines with J gene TRBJ2-7, with 7 nucleotides matching TRBD1. The CDR3, as DNA: TGTGCCAGCTCACCACCCGGACAGGACTACGAGCAGTACTTC. This gives the protein CASSPPGQDYEQYF. Full variable domain (remainder filled in from reference TRBV18 and TRBJ2-7): NAGVMQNPRHLVRRRGQEARLRCSPMKGHSHVYWYRQLPEEGLKFMVYLQKENIIDESGMPKERFSAEFPKEGPSILRIQQVVRGDSAAYFCASSPPGQDYEQYFGPGTRLTVT.